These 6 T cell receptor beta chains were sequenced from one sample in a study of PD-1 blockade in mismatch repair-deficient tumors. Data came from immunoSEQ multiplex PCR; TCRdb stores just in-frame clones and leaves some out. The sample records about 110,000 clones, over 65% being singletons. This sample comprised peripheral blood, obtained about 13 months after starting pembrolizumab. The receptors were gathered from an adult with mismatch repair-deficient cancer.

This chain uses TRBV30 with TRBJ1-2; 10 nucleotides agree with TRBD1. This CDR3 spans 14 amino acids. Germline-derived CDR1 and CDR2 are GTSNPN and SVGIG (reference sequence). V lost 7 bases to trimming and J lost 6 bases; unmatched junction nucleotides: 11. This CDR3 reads CAFSGGTGVNGYTF. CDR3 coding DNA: TGTGCCTTCTCAGGGGGGACAGGGGTTAATGGCTACACCTTC.

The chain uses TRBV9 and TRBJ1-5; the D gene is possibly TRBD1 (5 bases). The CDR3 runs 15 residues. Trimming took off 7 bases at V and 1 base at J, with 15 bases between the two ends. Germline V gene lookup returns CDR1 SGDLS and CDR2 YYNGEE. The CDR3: CASARTPVSNQPQHF. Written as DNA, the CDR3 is TGTGCCAGCGCAAGGACACCGGTAAGCAATCAGCCCCAGCATTTT.

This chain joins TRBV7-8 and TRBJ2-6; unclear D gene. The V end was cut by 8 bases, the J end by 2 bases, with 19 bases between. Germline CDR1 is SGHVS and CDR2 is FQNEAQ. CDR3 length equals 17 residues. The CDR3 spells CASLLVVRIAGANVLTF. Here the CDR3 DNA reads TGTGCCAGCCTCCTCGTAGTGAGGATAGCTGGGGCCAACGTCCTGACTTTC.

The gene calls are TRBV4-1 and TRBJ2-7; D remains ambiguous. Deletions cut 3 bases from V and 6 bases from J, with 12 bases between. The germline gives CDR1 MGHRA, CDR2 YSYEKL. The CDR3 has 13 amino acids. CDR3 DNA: TGCGCCAGCAGCCATTCTTTAGGAGCCGAGCAGTACTTC. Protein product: CASSHSLGAEQYF.

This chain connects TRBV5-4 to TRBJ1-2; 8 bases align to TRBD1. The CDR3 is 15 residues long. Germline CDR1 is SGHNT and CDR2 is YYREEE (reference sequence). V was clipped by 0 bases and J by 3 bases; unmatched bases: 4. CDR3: CASSLGTGFDYGYTF. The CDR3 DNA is TGTGCCAGCAGCTTGGGGACAGGGTTTGACTATGGCTACACCTTC. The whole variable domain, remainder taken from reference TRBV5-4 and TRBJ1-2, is ETGVTQSPTHLIKTRGQQVTLRCSSQSGHNTVSWYQQALGQGPQFIFQYYREEENGRGNFPPRFSGLQFPNYSSELNVNALELDDSALYLCASSLGTGFDYGYTFGSGTRLTVV.

The CDR3 sequence: CSARTGGDGTEAFF. CDR3 nucleotide sequence: TGCAGCGCCCGGACAGGGGGCGATGGCACTGAAGCTTTCTTT. The chain employs TRBV29-1 and TRBJ1-1, with 11 bases matching TRBD1. The CDR3 spans 14 residues. In germline, CDR1 is SQVTM, CDR2 ANQGSEA. V lost 7 bases and J lost 4; bases outside the gene matches: 8.